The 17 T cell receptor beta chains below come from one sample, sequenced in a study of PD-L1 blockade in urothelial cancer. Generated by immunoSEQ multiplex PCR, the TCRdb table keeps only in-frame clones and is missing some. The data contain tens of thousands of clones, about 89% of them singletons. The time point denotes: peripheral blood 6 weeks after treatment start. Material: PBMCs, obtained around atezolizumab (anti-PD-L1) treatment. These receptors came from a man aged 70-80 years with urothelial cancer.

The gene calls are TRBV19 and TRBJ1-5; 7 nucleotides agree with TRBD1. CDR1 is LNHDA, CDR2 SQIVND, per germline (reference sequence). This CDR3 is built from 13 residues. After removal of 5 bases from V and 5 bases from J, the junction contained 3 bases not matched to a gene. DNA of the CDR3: TGTGCCAGTAGTTCAACAGGGGATCAGCCCCAGCATTTT. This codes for CASSSTGDQPQHF.

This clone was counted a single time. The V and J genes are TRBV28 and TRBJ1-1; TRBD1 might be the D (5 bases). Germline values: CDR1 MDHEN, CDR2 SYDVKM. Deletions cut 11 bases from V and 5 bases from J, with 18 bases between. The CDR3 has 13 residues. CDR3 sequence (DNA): TGTGCCGCGAGGGGCGGGAGGAGGACTGAAGCTTTCTTT. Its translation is CAARGGRRTEAFF. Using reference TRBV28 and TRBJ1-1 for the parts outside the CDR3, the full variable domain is DVKVTQSSRYLVKRTGEKVFLECVQDMDHENMFWYRQDPGLGLRLIYFSYDVKMKEKGDIPEGYSVSREKKERFSLILESASTNQTSMYLCAARGGRRTEAFFGQGTRLTVV.

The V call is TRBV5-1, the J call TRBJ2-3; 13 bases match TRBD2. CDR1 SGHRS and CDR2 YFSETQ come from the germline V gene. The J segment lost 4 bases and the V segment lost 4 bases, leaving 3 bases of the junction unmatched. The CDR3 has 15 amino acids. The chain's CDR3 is CASSPGLAGADTQYF. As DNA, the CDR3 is TGCGCCAGCAGCCCCGGACTAGCGGGAGCAGATACGCAGTATTTT.

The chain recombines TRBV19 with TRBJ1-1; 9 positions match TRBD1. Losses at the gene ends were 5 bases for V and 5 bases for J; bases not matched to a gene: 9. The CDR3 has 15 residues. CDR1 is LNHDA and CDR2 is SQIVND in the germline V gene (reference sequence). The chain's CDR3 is CASSSGYRGRTEAFF. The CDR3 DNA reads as TGTGCCAGTAGTTCAGGATACAGGGGGCGAACTGAAGCTTTCTTT.

CDR3 sequence reads: CASSESLRRTPGYTF. The CDR3 DNA is TGTGCCAGCAGTGAAAGTCTCAGGAGGACCCCTGGCTACACCTTC. This rearrangement joins TRBV2 to TRBJ1-2, with D hard to call. Germline V lookup: CDR1 SNHLY, CDR2 FYNNEI. V lost 2 bases to trimming and J lost 7 bases, with 17 bases between them. This CDR3 has 15 residues.

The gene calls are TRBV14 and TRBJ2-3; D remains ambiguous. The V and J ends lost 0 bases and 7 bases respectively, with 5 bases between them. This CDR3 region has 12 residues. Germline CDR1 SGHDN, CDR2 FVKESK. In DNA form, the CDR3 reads TGTGCCAGCAGCCAAGATTTCAATACGCAGTATTTT. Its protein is CASSQDFNTQYF.

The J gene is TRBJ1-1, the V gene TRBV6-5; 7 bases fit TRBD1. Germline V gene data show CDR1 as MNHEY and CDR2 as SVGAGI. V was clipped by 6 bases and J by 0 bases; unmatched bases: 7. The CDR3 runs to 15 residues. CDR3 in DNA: TGTGCCAGCAGGGTTGACAGGGTTATGAACACTGAAGCTTTCTTT. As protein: CASRVDRVMNTEAFF.

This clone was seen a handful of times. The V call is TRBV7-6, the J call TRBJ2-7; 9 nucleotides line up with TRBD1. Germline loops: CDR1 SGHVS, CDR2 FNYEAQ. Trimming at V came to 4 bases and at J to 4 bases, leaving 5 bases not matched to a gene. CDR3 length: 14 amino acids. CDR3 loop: CASSSRQGDYEQYF. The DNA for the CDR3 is TGTGCCAGCAGCTCCAGACAGGGGGATTACGAGCAGTACTTC.

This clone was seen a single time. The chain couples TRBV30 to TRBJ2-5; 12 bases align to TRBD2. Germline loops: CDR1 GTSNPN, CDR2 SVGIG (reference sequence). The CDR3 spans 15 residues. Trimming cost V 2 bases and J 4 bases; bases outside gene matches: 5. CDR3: CAWSSGLAGRETQYF. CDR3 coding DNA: TGTGCCTGGAGTTCCGGACTAGCGGGAAGAGAGACCCAGTACTTC.

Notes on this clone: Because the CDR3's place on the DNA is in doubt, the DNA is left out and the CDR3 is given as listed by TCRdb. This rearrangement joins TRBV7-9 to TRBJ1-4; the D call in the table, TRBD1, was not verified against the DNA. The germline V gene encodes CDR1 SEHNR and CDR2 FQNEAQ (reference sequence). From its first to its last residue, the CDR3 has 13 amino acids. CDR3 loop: CASSLVGRGSMFF.

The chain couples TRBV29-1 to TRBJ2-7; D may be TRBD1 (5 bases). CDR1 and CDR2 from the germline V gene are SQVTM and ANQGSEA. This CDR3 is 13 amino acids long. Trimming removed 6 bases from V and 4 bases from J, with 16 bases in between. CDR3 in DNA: TGCAGCGTCCGACAGCTTGGGGCATACGAGCAGTACTTC. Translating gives CSVRQLGAYEQYF.

CDR3 region: CSAGQGAGTEAFF. The CDR3 DNA follows: TGCAGCGCAGGACAGGGGGCCGGCACTGAAGCTTTCTTT. The V gene is TRBV29-1, the J gene TRBJ1-1, with TRBD1 matching over 11 bases. CDR1 and CDR2 from the germline V gene are SQVTM and ANQGSEA. The CDR3 consists of 13 residues. V gave up 7 bases and J gave up 4 bases; unmatched junction bases: 5.

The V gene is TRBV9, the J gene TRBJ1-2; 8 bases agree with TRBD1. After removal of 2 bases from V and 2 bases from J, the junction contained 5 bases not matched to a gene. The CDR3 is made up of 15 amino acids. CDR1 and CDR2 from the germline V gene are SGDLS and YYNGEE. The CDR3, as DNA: TGTGCCAGCAGCGTGGGGACAGGCGAGAACTATGGCTACACCTTC. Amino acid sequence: CASSVGTGENYGYTF.

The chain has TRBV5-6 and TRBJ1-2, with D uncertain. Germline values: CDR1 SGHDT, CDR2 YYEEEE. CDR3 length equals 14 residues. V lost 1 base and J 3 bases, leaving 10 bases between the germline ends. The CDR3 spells CASSLYWGDYGYTF. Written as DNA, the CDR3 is TGTGCCAGCAGCTTGTATTGGGGAGACTATGGCTACACCTTC.

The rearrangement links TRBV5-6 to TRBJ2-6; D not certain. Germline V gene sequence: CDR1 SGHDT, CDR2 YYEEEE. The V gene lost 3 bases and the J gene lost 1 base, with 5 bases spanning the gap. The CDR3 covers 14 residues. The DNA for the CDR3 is TGTGCCAGCAGCTCCCGGTCTGGGGCCAACGTCCTGACTTTC. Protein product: CASSSRSGANVLTF.

CDR3 in amino acids: CASSARLNSNQPQHF. CDR3 DNA sequence: TGTGCCAGCAGTGCCAGACTCAATAGCAATCAGCCCCAGCATTTT. The chain links TRBV28 to TRBJ1-5; D remains unclear. Trimming stripped 5 bases from V and 0 bases from J, with 11 bases between. Germline V gene data show CDR1 as MDHEN and CDR2 as SYDVKM. The CDR3 length is 15 residues. The whole variable domain, filled in from reference TRBV28 and TRBJ1-5, reads DVKVTQSSRYLVKRTGEKVFLECVQDMDHENMFWYRQDPGLGLRLIYFSYDVKMKEKGDIPEGYSVSREKKERFSLILESASTNQTSMYLCASSARLNSNQPQHFGDGTRLSIL.

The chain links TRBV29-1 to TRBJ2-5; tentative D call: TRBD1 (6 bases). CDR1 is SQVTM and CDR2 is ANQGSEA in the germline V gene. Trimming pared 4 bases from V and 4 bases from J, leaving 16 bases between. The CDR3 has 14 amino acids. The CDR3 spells CSVGTVRGPETQYF. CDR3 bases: TGCAGCGTTGGGACCGTCAGGGGACCAGAGACCCAGTACTTC.